Presented here are 22 T cell receptor beta chains from one specimen sequenced in a study of blood T cell repertoires in COVID-19. Here immunoSEQ multiplex PCR was the method, and the copy in TCRdb shows in-frame clones only, minus some. The sample consists of approximately 130,000 clones, roughly 80% of them appearing once. The specimen sequenced was peripheral blood. The receptors come from a human donor in a cohort sampled during active COVID-19.

This chain joins TRBV2 and TRBJ2-7; D might be TRBD2 (6 bases). V was shortened by 7 bases and J by 2 bases, with 15 bases between the two germline ends. The CDR3 has 14 amino acids. Per germline, CDR1 SNHLY and CDR2 FYNNEI. CDR3 nucleotide sequence: TGTGCCAGCATCGGGACTGACACAACCTACGAGCAGTACTTC. Its translation: CASIGTDTTYEQYF.

This clone appeared a single time. The rearrangement joins TRBV10-3 to TRBJ2-2, with D possibly matching TRBD1 (6 bases). V was cut by 9 bases and J by 7 bases, with 24 bases left in between. This CDR3 is 16 amino acids long. In germline, CDR1 is ENHRY, CDR2 SYGVKD. The chain's CDR3 is CAMRGDRSGGGGELFF. The CDR3 DNA sequence: TGTGCCATGCGAGGAGACAGGAGCGGCGGCGGCGGGGAGCTGTTTTTT.

The chain uses TRBV7-2 and TRBJ2-3; 10 bases map to TRBD1. Germline-derived CDR1 and CDR2 are SGHTA and FQGNSA. V shed 5 bases, J shed 3 bases, and the junction held 8 bases outside the gene matches. This CDR3 has 16 residues. CDR3 DNA: TGTGCCAGCAGCATCAACCCGGGACAGGGGACAGATACGCAGTATTTT. Its translation: CASSINPGQGTDTQYF.

This chain uses TRBV3-1 (or the pseudogene TRBV3-2) with TRBJ2-5; 16 bases match TRBD2. The CDR3 runs 17 residues. After removal of 1 base from V and 4 bases from J, the junction contained 3 bases not matched to a gene. Germline V gene sequence: CDR1 LGHDT, CDR2 YNNKEL (reference sequence). The CDR3, as DNA: TGTGCCAGCAGCCAAGGAGGGACTAGCGGGGGGGCAGAGACCCAGTACTTC. It is translated as CASSQGGTSGGAETQYF.

V and J are TRBV3-1 (or the pseudogene TRBV3-2) and TRBJ1-1; no clear D. The CDR3 contains 14 residues. The germline V gene has CDR1 LGHDT and CDR2 YNNKEL (reference sequence). V was shortened by 4 bases and J by 1 base, with 10 bases between the two germline ends. In DNA form, the CDR3 reads TGTGCCAGCAGCCTCAAAACGGGGAACACTGAAGCTTTCTTT. Its translation: CASSLKTGNTEAFF.

The rearrangement uses TRBV27 and TRBJ1-2; perhaps TRBD1 as D (6 bases). The CDR3 is 14 amino acids. Trimming shortened V by 3 bases and J by 8 bases, and 16 bases separated the two germline ends. Germline V CDR1 and CDR2: MNHEY, SMNVEV (reference sequence). DNA of the CDR3: TGTGCCAGCAGTTTGGACAGCTCCACTATCGGCTACACCTTC. This sequence encodes CASSLDSSTIGYTF.

This chain links TRBV14 with TRBJ1-6; D gene unclear. The V end was cut by 4 bases, the J end by 3 bases, with 7 bases between. The CDR3 is 14 residues long. Germline V gene sequence: CDR1 SGHDN, CDR2 FVKESK. CDR3 amino acids: CASSLYGYNSPLHF. The DNA of the CDR3 is TGTGCCAGCAGCCTTTACGGCTATAATTCACCCCTCCACTTT.

CDR3 nucleotide sequence: TGTGCCAGCAGCTTTCGGACAGACTCCTACGAGCAGTACTTC. It codes for CASSFRTDSYEQYF. The chain links TRBV5-8 to TRBJ2-7, with a weak D call TRBD1 (6 bases). Trimming took off 2 bases at V and 0 bases at J, with 9 bases between the two ends. The CDR3 has 14 residues. Germline CDR1 is SGHTS and CDR2 is YDEGEE.

The chain links TRBV28 to TRBJ1-5; 8 bases are shared with TRBD1. The CDR3 length is 14 residues. J was trimmed by 7 bases and V by 6 bases; bases with no gene match: 8. Germline lookup yields CDR1 MDHEN and CDR2 SYDVKM. CDR3 amino acids: CASSRGQGFQPQHF. The DNA for the CDR3 is TGTGCCAGCAGCCGCGGACAGGGTTTCCAGCCCCAGCATTTT.

The genes are TRBV24-1 and TRBJ2-2; D may be TRBD2 (5 bases). This CDR3 contains 15 residues. From germline, CDR1 is KGHDR and CDR2 SFDVKD. V lost 4 bases, J lost 2 bases, and 10 bases lay in between. The CDR3 DNA follows: TGTGCCACCAGTGACCCGGGAAGCAACACCGGGGAGCTGTTTTTT. This sequence encodes CATSDPGSNTGELFF.

As regards this clone: Other DNA sequences in this specimen translate into the identical CDR3. J is TRBJ2-3 and V is TRBV7-2; 11 nucleotides agree with TRBD2. After removal of 5 bases from V and 4 bases from J, the junction contained 8 bases not matched to a gene. CDR1 SGHTA and CDR2 FQGNSA come from the germline V gene. CDR3 length equals 16 residues. Written as DNA, the CDR3 is TGTGCCAGCAGCCCCAGACTAGCGGGATTGCCAGATACGCAGTATTTT. Its translation: CASSPRLAGLPDTQYF.

The rearrangement links TRBV5-1 to TRBJ2-5, with TRBD2 identical over 9 bases. The trim removed 4 bases at V and 1 base at J, leaving 5 bases unmatched. Germline V CDR1 and CDR2: SGHRS, YFSETQ. The CDR3 covers 15 residues. CDR3 DNA sequence: TGCGCCAGCAGCGCTAGCGGGGACCCCCAAGAGACCCAGTACTTC. Protein sequence: CASSASGDPQETQYF.

The chain recombines TRBV6-5 with TRBJ2-5; D may be TRBD2 (6 bases). Trimming pared 9 bases from V and 0 bases from J, leaving 17 bases between. Germline V gene lookup returns CDR1 MNHEY and CDR2 SVGAGI. CDR3 length: 15 amino acids. The CDR3 nucleotides read TGTGCCAGTACGAACAAACCGGGAGACCAAGAGACCCAGTACTTC. Translation: CASTNKPGDQETQYF.

This rearrangement joins TRBV7-9 to TRBJ2-7; 12 bases match TRBD1. The J segment lost 0 bases and the V segment lost 8 bases, leaving 17 bases of the junction unmatched. CDR3 size: 19 residues. Looked up from germline, CDR1 is SEHNR and CDR2 is FQNEAQ (reference sequence). For the CDR3, the DNA is TGTGCCAGCGGACTCATTACCGGGACAGGGGGCCTCCACTCCTACGAGCAGTACTTC. Translating it yields CASGLITGTGGLHSYEQYF.

The chain couples TRBV6-5 to TRBJ1-4; no clear D gene. The CDR3 runs 15 residues. Trimming removed 6 bases at V and 4 bases at J, with 15 bases between. Germline V lookup: CDR1 MNHEY, CDR2 SVGAGI. The CDR3 loop reads CASSHRSVFNEKLFF. CDR3 DNA: TGTGCCAGCAGCCACCGATCAGTTTTTAATGAAAAACTGTTTTTT.

The chain has TRBV2 and TRBJ2-7, with 11 bases fitting TRBD2. This CDR3 comprises 14 residues. Germline CDR1 reads SNHLY; CDR2 reads FYNNEI. With 6 bases clipped from V and 1 base from J, the junction kept 2 bases outside the gene matches. CDR3 in DNA: TGTGCCAGCAGGACTAGCGGGGCTTCCTACGAGCAGTACTTC. Residues: CASRTSGASYEQYF.

The chain joins TRBV5-1 to TRBJ1-3; a possible D gene is TRBD1 (5 bases). In germline, CDR1 is SGHRS, CDR2 YFSETQ. The CDR3 is made up of 16 amino acids. Trimming shortened V by 0 bases and J by 0 bases, and 10 bases separated the two germline ends. CDR3 residues: CASSLVGGVSGNTIYF. For the CDR3, the DNA is TGCGCCAGCAGCTTGGTGGGGGGTGTCTCTGGAAACACCATATATTTT. The variable domain in full, with the rest retrieved from reference TRBV5-1 and TRBJ1-3, is KAGVTQTPRYLIKTRGQQVTLSCSPISGHRSVSWYQQTPGQGLQFLFEYFSETQRNKGNFPGRFSGRQFSNSRSEMNVSTLELGDSALYLCASSLVGGVSGNTIYFGEGSWLTVV.

This chain connects TRBV7-2 to TRBJ2-7; a possible D gene is TRBD1 (6 bases). Germline V gives CDR1 SGHTA, CDR2 FQGNSA. Trimming took 5 bases from V and 4 from J, leaving 9 bases between them. This CDR3 region has 12 residues. The CDR3 DNA is TGTGCCAGCAGCCTCACAGGGTACGAGCAGTACTTC. Translated: CASSLTGYEQYF. The variable domain in full, with the rest retrieved from reference TRBV7-2 and TRBJ2-7, is GAGVSQSPSNKVTEKGKDVELRCDPISGHTALYWYRQSLGQGLEFLIYFQGNSAPDKSGLPSDRFSAERTGGSVSTLTIQRTQQEDSAVYLCASSLTGYEQYFGPGTRLTVT.

In its sample, this clone was seen once. The identical CDR3 is also encoded by other nucleotide sequences in the sample. This chain uses TRBV5-1 with TRBJ2-5; TRBD2 agrees at 8 bases. The CDR3 is made up of 15 amino acids. V shed 1 base and J 1 base; nucleotides not matched to a gene: 3. Germline V gene data show CDR1 as SGHRS and CDR2 as YFSETQ. In DNA form, the CDR3 reads TGCGCCAGCAGCTTGTCGGGGGGGGCCCAAGAGACCCAGTACTTC. Translating it yields CASSLSGGAQETQYF.

This chain joins TRBV28 and TRBJ1-6; D is unclear. The V and J ends lost 8 bases and 10 bases respectively, with 18 bases between them. Germline CDR1 is MDHEN and CDR2 is SYDVKM. The CDR3 sequence is 14 residues long. The CDR3 bases are TGTGCCAGCGGAACGGCTACAACAGTATCACCCCTCCACTTT. Translating it yields CASGTATTVSPLHF.

The chain employs TRBV10-3 and TRBJ2-2; the match to TRBD2 covers 9 bases. The V and J ends lost 0 bases and 7 bases, in that order; junction bases with no gene match: 3. CDR3 length: 15 residues. Germline CDR1 and CDR2: ENHRY and SYGVKD. CDR3 protein: CAISESGLAGGELFF. CDR3 DNA sequence: TGTGCCATCAGTGAGTCGGGACTAGCAGGCGGGGAGCTGTTTTTT.

DNA of the CDR3: TGTGCCAGCTCACCCGGTGCCGGCGGGGGTTACGAAAAACTGTTTTTT. It specifies CASSPGAGGGYEKLFF. This chain uses TRBV18 with TRBJ1-4; perhaps TRBD1 as D (5 bases). V lost 3 bases and J 8 bases, leaving 19 bases between the germline ends. In germline, CDR1 is KGHSH, CDR2 LQKENI. This CDR3 has 16 residues.